The text below deals with one T cell receptor beta chain. The entry originates in a study of shared clonotypes between healthy human individuals. Germline V gene sequence: CDR1 SGHRS, CDR2 YFSETQ. The CDR3 consists of 14 residues. The V and J ends lost 3 bases and 1 base respectively, with 10 bases between them. The assay was immunoSEQ multiplex PCR, and TCRdb's table has in-frame clones only and misses some. The sample includes 2 million to 2.5 million clones, approximately 95% of them seen just once. This clonotype originated in a man younger than 35 in good health. The sequencing sample was made of naive CD4+ T cells sorted from blood. Subset indicated: CD45RA+ positively selected. The chain employs TRBV5-1 and TRBJ1-1, with D tentatively TRBD1 (5 bases). This CDR3 reads CASSYLDRNTEAFF. The CDR3 DNA sequence: TGCGCCAGCAGCTACTTAGACAGGAACACTGAAGCTTTCTTT. Full variable domain (rest looked up from reference TRBV5-1 and TRBJ1-1): KAGVTQTPRYLIKTRGQQVTLSCSPISGHRSVSWYQQTPGQGLQFLFEYFSETQRNKGNFPGRFSGRQFSNSRSEMNVSTLELGDSALYLCASSYLDRNTEAFFGQGTRLTVV.